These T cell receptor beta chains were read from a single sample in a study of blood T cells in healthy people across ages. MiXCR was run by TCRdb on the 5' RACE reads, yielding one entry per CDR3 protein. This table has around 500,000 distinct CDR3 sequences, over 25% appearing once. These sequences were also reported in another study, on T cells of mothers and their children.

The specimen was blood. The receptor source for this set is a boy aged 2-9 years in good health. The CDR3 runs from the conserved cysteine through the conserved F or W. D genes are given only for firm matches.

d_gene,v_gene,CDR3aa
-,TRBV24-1,CATSDKISGANVLTF
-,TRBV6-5,CASSSNPSTDTQYF
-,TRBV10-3,CASNGGPATNEKLFF
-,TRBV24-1,CATSDFGGTQYF
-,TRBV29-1,CSVDASEGTEAFF
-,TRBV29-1,CSVEERKAFF
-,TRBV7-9,CASSAEGLGYEQYF
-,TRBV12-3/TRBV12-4,CASSPDRGHNQPQHF
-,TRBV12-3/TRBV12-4,CASRLDYHNEQFF
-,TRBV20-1,CSARVQRRLPYNEQFF